This T cell receptor beta chain was retrieved from a study of beta chain features in type 1 diabetes. The CDR3 consists of 16 residues. Trimming cost V 0 bases and J 2 bases; bases outside gene matches: 4. Germline CDR1 is MNHEY and CDR2 is SVGAGI. Regarding the study as a whole: There were fewer insertions and more deletions at the VDJ junctions of type 1 diabetes patients.

Sequenced material consisted of expressed TCRB transcripts (all of the isolated RNA was reverse transcribed). The data were produced by immunoSEQ multiplex PCR, yet TCRdb's version contains in-frame clones alone and is incomplete. The table lists under 90,000 clones, around 32% of them singletons. On this clone itself: Its antigen is undetermined.

Cells sorted by CD45RO/CCR7/CD25/CD127/CD95/CD27 comprised CD4+ naive, central memory, regulatory and stem cell-like memory cells. The sequenced sample was stem cell memory CD4+ T cells from blood. This TCR was recovered from a young woman in good health. V and J are TRBV6-5 and TRBJ2-3; 8 bases align to TRBD1. The chain's CDR3 is CASSYSRQGATDTQYF. The DNA for the CDR3 is TGTGCCAGCAGTTACTCACGGCAGGGGGCCACAGATACGCAGTATTTT.